Given below is one TCR beta chain in context. Germline V gives CDR1 MNHEY, CDR2 SVGEGT. V shed 5 bases and J shed 1 base, with 9 bases lying between them. CDR3 length: 14 amino acids. Measured with immunoSEQ multiplex PCR; TCRdb has only the in-frame clones, and not every one. The sample includes some 150,000 clones, around 92% of them seen just once. This entry is derived from a study of T cell responses to AZD1222 COVID-19 vaccine. V and J are TRBV6-2 or TRBV6-3 and TRBJ2-4; maybe TRBD2 (6 bases). The sample here was peripheral blood, taken on day 0 of AZD1222 vaccination. The sequence was collected from an adult in good health. The CDR3: CASSEEGAKNIQYF. The CDR3 DNA sequence: TGTGCCAGCAGTGAGGAGGGGGCCAAAAACATTCAGTACTTC.